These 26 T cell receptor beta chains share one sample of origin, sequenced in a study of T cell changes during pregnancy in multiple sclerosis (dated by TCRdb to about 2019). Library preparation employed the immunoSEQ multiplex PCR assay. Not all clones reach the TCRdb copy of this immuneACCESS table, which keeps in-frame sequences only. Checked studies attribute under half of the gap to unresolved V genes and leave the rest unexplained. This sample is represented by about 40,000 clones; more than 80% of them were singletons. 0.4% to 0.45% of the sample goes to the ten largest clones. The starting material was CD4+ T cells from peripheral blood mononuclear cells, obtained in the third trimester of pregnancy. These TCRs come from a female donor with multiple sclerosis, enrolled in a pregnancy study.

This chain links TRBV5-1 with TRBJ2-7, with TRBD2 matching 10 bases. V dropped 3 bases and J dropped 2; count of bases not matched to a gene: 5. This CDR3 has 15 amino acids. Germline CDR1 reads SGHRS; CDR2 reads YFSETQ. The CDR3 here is CASSSLAGVAYEQYF. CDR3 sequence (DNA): TGCGCCAGCAGCTCGCTAGCGGGAGTGGCCTACGAGCAGTACTTC. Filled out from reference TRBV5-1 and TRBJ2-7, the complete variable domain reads KAGVTQTPRYLIKTRGQQVTLSCSPISGHRSVSWYQQTPGQGLQFLFEYFSETQRNKGNFPGRFSGRQFSNSRSEMNVSTLELGDSALYLCASSSLAGVAYEQYFGPGTRLTVT.

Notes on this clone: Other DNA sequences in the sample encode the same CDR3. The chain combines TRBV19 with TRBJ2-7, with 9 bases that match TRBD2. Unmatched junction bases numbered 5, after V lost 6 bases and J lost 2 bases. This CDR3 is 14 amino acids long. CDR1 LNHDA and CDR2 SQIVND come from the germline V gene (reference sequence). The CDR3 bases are TGTGCCAGTAGCGGGCTAGCGGGACCCTACGAGCAGTACTTC. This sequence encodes CASSGLAGPYEQYF. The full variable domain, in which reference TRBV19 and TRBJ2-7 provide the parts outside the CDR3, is DGGITQSPKYLFRKEGQNVTLSCEQNLNHDAMYWYRQDPGQGLRLIYYSQIVNDFQKGDIAEGYSVSREKKESFPLTVTSAQKNPTAFYLCASSGLAGPYEQYFGPGTRLTVT.

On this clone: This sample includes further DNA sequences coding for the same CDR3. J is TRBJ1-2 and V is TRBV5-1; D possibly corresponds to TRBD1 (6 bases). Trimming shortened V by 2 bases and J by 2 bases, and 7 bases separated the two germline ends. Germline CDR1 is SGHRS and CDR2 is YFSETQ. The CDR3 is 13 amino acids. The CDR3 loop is CASSLGTNYGYTF. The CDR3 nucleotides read TGCGCCAGCAGCTTAGGGACAAACTATGGCTACACCTTC.

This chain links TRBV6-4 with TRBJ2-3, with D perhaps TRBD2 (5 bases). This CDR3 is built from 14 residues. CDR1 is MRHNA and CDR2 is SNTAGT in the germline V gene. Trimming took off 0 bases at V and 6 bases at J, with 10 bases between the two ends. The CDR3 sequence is CASSDSGRADTQYF. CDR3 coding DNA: TGTGCCAGCAGTGACTCTGGGCGGGCGGATACGCAGTATTTT.

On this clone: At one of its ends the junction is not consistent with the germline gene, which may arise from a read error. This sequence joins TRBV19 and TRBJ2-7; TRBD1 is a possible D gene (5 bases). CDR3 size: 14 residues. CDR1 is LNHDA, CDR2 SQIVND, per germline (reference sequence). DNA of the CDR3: TGTGCCAGCTCTAGGGGTTCCGACTCCGACGAGCAGTACTTC. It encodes CASSRGSDSDEQYF. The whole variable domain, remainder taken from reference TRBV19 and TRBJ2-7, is DGGITQSPKYLFRKEGQNVTLSCEQNLNHDAMYWYRQDPGQGLRLIYYSQIVNDFQKGDIAEGYSVSREKKESFPLTVTSAQKNPTAFYLCASSRGSDSDEQYFGPGTRLTVT.

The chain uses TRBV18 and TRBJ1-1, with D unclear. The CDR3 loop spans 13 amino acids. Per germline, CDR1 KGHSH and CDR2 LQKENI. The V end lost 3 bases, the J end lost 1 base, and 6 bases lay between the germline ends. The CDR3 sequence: CASSPGQNTEAFF. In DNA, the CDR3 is TGTGCCAGCTCACCGGGCCAGAACACTGAAGCTTTCTTT.

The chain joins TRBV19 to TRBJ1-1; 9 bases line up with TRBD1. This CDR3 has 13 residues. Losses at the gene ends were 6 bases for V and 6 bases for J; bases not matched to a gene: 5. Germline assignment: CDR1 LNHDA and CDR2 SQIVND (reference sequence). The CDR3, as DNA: TGTGCCAGTAGGGGGGACAGGGTGCCTGAAGCTTTCTTT. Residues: CASRGDRVPEAFF.

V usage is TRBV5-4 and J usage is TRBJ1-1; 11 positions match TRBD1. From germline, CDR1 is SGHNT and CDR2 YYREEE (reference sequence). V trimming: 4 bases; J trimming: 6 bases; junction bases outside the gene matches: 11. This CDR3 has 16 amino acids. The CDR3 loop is CASSADRTGGGPEAFF. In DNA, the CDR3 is TGTGCCAGCAGCGCCGACCGGACAGGGGGCGGCCCTGAAGCTTTCTTT.

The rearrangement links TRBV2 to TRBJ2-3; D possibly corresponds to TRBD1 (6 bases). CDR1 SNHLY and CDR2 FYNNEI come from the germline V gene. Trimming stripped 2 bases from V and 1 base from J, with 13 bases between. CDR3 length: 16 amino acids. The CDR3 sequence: CASSEIVAGGTDTQYF. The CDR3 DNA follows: TGTGCCAGCAGTGAAATCGTAGCAGGGGGCACAGATACGCAGTATTTT. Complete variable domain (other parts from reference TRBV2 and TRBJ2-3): EPEVTQTPSHQVTQMGQEVILRCVPISNHLYFYWYRQILGQKVEFLVSFYNNEISEKSEIFDDQFSVERPDGSNFTLKIRSTKLEDSAMYFCASSEIVAGGTDTQYFGPGTRLTVL.

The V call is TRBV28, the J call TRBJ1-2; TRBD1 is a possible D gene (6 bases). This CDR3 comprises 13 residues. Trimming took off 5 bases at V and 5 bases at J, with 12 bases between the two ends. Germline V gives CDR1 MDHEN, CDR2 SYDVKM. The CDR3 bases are TGTGCCAGCAGTCAAACAGGGTATTATGGCTACACCTTC. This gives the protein CASSQTGYYGYTF.

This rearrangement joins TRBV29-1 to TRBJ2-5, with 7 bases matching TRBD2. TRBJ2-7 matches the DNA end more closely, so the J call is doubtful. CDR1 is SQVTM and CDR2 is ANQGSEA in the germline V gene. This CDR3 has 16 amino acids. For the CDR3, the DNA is TGCAGCGTTGAAGATACTGGGGGTGGGAGGGCGAGCGAGCAGTACTTC. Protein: CSVEDTGGGRASEQYF.

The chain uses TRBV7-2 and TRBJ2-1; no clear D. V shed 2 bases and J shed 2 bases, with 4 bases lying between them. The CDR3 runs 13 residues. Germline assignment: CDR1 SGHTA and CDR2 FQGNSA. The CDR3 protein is CASSLSAYNEQFF. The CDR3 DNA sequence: TGTGCCAGCAGCTTATCGGCCTACAATGAGCAGTTCTTC.

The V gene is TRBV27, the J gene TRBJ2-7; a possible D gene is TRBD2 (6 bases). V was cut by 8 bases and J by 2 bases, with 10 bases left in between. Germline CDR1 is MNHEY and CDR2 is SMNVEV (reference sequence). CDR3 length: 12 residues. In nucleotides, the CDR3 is TGTGCCAGCCGCCGGGAGCCCTACGAGCAGTACTTC. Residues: CASRREPYEQYF.

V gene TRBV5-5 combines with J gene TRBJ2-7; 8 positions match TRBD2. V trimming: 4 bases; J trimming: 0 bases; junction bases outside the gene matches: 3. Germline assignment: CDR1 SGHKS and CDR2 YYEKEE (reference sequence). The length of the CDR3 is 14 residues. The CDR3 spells CASSGRGVSYEQYF. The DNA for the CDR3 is TGTGCCAGCAGCGGGCGGGGGGTCTCCTACGAGCAGTACTTC.

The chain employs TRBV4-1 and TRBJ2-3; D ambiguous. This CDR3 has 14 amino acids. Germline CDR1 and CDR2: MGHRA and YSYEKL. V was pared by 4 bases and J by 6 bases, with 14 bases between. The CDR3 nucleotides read TGCGCCAGCAGCCCCGCTGGCTGGGCGGATACGCAGTATTTT. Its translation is CASSPAGWADTQYF.

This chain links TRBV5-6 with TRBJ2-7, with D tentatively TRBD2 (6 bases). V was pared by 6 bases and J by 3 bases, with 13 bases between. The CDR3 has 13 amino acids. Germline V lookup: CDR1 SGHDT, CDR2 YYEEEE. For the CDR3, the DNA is TGTGCCAGCACCTACCGGGGGTTCTACGAGCAGTACTTC. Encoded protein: CASTYRGFYEQYF.

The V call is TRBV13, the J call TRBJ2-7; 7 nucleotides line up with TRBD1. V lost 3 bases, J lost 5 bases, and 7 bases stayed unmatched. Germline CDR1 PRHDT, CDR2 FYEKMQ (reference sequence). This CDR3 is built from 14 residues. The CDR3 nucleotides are TGTGCCAGCAGCTTTGGGACAGTTGCCCACGAGCAGTACTTC. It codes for CASSFGTVAHEQYF.

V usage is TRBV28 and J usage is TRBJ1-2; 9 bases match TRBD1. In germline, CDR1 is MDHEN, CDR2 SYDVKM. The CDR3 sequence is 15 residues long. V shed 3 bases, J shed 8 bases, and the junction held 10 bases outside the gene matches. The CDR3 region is CASSFLPGQGAGYTF. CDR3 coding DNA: TGTGCCAGCAGTTTCCTCCCGGGACAGGGAGCGGGCTACACCTTC.

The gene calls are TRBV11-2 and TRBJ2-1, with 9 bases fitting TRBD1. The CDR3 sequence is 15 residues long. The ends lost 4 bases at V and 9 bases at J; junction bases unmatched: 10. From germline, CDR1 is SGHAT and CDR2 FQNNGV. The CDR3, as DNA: TGTGCCAGCAGCTCAACCGGGACAGGGTTAGGTGAGCAGTTCTTC. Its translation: CASSSTGTGLGEQFF.

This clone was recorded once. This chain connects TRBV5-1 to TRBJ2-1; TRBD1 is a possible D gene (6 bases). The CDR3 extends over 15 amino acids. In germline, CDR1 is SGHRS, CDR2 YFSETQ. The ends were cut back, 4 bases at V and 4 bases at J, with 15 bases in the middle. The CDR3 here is CASSQQNRAYNEQFF. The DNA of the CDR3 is TGCGCCAGCAGCCAACAAAACAGGGCGTACAATGAGCAGTTCTTC.

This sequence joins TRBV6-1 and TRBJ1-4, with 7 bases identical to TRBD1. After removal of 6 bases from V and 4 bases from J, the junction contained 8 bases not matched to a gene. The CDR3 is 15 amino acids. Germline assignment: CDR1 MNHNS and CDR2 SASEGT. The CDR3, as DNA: TGTGCCAGCAGCTCGTTGACAGGGAATAATGAAAAACTGTTTTTT. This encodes CASSSLTGNNEKLFF.

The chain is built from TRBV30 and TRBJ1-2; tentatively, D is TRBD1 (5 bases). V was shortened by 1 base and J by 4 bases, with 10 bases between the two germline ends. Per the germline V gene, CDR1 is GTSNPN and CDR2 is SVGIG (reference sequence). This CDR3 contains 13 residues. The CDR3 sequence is CAWSEDRLYGYTF. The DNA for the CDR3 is TGTGCCTGGAGTGAAGACAGACTCTATGGCTACACCTTC.

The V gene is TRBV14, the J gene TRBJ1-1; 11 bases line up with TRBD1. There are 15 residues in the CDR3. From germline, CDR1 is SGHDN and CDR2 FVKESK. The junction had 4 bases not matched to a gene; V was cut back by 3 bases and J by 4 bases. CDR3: CASSHRTGGFTEAFF. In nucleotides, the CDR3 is TGTGCCAGCAGCCACAGGACAGGGGGCTTCACTGAAGCTTTCTTT.

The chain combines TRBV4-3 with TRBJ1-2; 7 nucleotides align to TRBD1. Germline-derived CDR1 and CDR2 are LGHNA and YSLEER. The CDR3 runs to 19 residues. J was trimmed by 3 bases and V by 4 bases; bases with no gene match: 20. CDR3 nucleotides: TGCGCCAGCAGCCCAGACAGGAGCGGAACAGGGGCCGCGTACTATGGCTACACCTTC. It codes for CASSPDRSGTGAAYYGYTF.

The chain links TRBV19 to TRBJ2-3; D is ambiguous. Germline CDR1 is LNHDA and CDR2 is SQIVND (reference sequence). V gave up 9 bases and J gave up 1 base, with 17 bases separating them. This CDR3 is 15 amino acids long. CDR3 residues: CARLTNFYCTDTQYF. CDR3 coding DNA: TGTGCCAGGTTGACAAACTTCTATTGCACAGATACGCAGTATTTT.

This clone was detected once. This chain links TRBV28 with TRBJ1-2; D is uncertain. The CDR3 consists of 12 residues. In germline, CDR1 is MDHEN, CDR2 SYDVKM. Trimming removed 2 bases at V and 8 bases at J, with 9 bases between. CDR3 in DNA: TGTGCCAGCAGTTTACGCTCCAGGGGCTACACCTTC. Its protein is CASSLRSRGYTF.